A selection of T cell receptor beta chains follows, all from one sample in a study of cytotoxic CD8 clonotypes in ibrutinib-treated CLL. Clones were sequenced by immunoSEQ multiplex PCR, and TCRdb holds only the in-frame ones, with some missing. In the table there are hundreds of thousands of clones, about 61% of which are singletons. Sequencing was performed on PBMCs, taken after 36 months of ibrutinib treatment. These receptors all stem from a human donor with chronic lymphocytic leukemia. CDR3s include the opening cysteine and the closing phenylalanine or tryptophan. D genes are given only for firm matches. Size values are once, few and many counts, or a class for expanded clones, and some rows have none.

j_gene: TRBJ2-5; abundance: .; v_gene: TRBV28; d_gene: .; CDR3nt: TGTGCCAGCAGAGGACTCCGGGACTCCGAACTCGAGACCCAGTACTTC; CDR3aa: CASRGLRDSELETQYF
j_gene: TRBJ2-2; abundance: .; v_gene: TRBV19; d_gene: .; CDR3nt: TGTGCCACACGAAGGAGGTTAAGGTACACCGGGGAGCTGTTTTTT; CDR3aa: CATRRRLRYTGELFF
j_gene: TRBJ2-5; abundance: .; v_gene: TRBV19; d_gene: .; CDR3nt: TGTGCCAGTAGTACCTTCGGTCAGGGTGGGACCCAGTACTTC; CDR3aa: CASSTFGQGGTQYF
j_gene: TRBJ2-1; abundance: once; v_gene: TRBV9; d_gene: .; CDR3nt: TGTGCCAGCAGCCCCCGACTAGTATCTTCGCGTTACAATGAGCAGTTCTTC; CDR3aa: CASSPRLVSSRYNEQFF
j_gene: TRBJ1-1; abundance: .; v_gene: TRBV6-1; d_gene: .; CDR3nt: TGTGCCAGCAGTGAAGAAGGGGCTAAAGCTTTCTTT; CDR3aa: CASSEEGAKAFF
j_gene: TRBJ1-5; abundance: few; v_gene: TRBV19; d_gene: .; CDR3nt: TGTGCCAGTAGCACAGGGTCGGGTCAGCCCCAGCATTTT; CDR3aa: CASSTGSGQPQHF
j_gene: TRBJ1-1; abundance: few; v_gene: TRBV9; d_gene: TRBD1; CDR3nt: TGTGCCAGCAGCGTGGCCGGGACAGGGGGTGGTACTGAAGCTTTCTTT; CDR3aa: CASSVAGTGGGTEAFF
j_gene: TRBJ2-1; abundance: once; v_gene: TRBV29-1; d_gene: .; CDR3nt: TGCAGCGCACGAGGGGTGTGGGGTTACAATGAGCAGTTCTTC; CDR3aa: CSARGVWGYNEQFF
j_gene: TRBJ2-2; abundance: few; v_gene: TRBV5-8; d_gene: TRBD1; CDR3nt: TGTGCCAGCAGCTCCTCCGGGACAGGGGACACCGGGGAGCTGTTTTTT; CDR3aa: CASSSSGTGDTGELFF
j_gene: TRBJ2-2; abundance: few; v_gene: TRBV6-1; d_gene: .; CDR3nt: TGTGCCAGCAGTGAATGGGGGGCAAACACCGGGGAGCTGTTTTTT; CDR3aa: CASSEWGANTGELFF
j_gene: TRBJ2-7; abundance: .; v_gene: TRBV7-9; d_gene: .; CDR3nt: TGTGCCAGCAGCTCGCGAAGGACAGCGGATTACTGGGAGCAGTACTTC; CDR3aa: CASSSRRTADYWEQYF
j_gene: TRBJ2-3; abundance: .; v_gene: TRBV6-1; d_gene: TRBD1; CDR3nt: TGTGCCAGCAGTCGACAGGGGACAGATACGCAGTATTTT; CDR3aa: CASSRQGTDTQYF
j_gene: TRBJ2-7; abundance: .; v_gene: TRBV7-9; d_gene: .; CDR3nt: TGTGCCAGCAGCTTAGCCCTGGGACAACTTTTCTACGAGCAGTACTTC; CDR3aa: CASSLALGQLFYEQYF
j_gene: TRBJ2-3; abundance: .; v_gene: TRBV11-2; d_gene: .; CDR3nt: TGTGCCAGCAGCACCTCCGGGACTAGCACAGATACGCAGTATTTT; CDR3aa: CASSTSGTSTDTQYF
j_gene: TRBJ2-6; abundance: .; v_gene: TRBV11-3; d_gene: .; CDR3nt: TGTGCCAGCAGCTCGAAACAGAAAACCTCTGGGGCCAACGTCCTGACTTTC; CDR3aa: CASSSKQKTSGANVLTF
j_gene: TRBJ1-1; abundance: .; v_gene: TRBV2; d_gene: .; CDR3nt: TGTGCCAGCAGTTCGGACCCGAACACTGAAGCTTTCTTT; CDR3aa: CASSSDPNTEAFF
j_gene: TRBJ1-3; abundance: .; v_gene: TRBV7-9; d_gene: .; CDR3nt: TGTGCCAGCAGCTTCCTGAGGGCGGCGGGAGGAAACACCATATATTTT; CDR3aa: CASSFLRAAGGNTIYF
j_gene: TRBJ2-7; abundance: .; v_gene: TRBV4-1; d_gene: .; CDR3nt: TGCGCCAGCAGCCTAGAAGGCGGCTTTACAACCTACGAGCAGTACTTC; CDR3aa: CASSLEGGFTTYEQYF
j_gene: TRBJ2-7; abundance: .; v_gene: TRBV28; d_gene: TRBD2; CDR3nt: TGTGCCAGCAGCCCGGGCCTAGCGGGAGGGAGAGGTCACTTAGCCGCCGAGCAGTACTTC; CDR3aa: CASSPGLAGGRGHLAAEQYF
j_gene: TRBJ2-2; abundance: few; v_gene: TRBV7-9; d_gene: .; CDR3nt: TGTGCCAGCTTCCCTATTAACACCGGGGAGCTGTTTTTT; CDR3aa: CASFPINTGELFF
j_gene: TRBJ2-2; abundance: few; v_gene: TRBV27; d_gene: TRBD1; CDR3nt: TGTGCCAGCAGACTCTGGGGGACAGGGGGCCGCACCGGGGAGCTGTTTTTT; CDR3aa: CASRLWGTGGRTGELFF
j_gene: TRBJ1-1; abundance: .; v_gene: TRBV6-1; d_gene: .; CDR3nt: TGTGCCAGCAGTGAAGCGCGTGGCCTCACTGAAGCTTTCTTT; CDR3aa: CASSEARGLTEAFF
j_gene: TRBJ2-1; abundance: .; v_gene: TRBV28; d_gene: .; CDR3nt: TGTGCCAGCAGTTTCGTAGGGGTCTACAATGAGCAGTTCTTC; CDR3aa: CASSFVGVYNEQFF
j_gene: TRBJ2-7; abundance: .; v_gene: TRBV2; d_gene: .; CDR3nt: TGTGCCAGCAGTGAAGACCGAAGCTCCTACGAGCAGTACTTC; CDR3aa: CASSEDRSSYEQYF
j_gene: TRBJ2-6; abundance: .; v_gene: TRBV29-1; d_gene: .; CDR3nt: TGCAGCGTTGAAGATCCCACTGAGCGACCCCCTGGGGCCAACGTCCTGACTTTC; CDR3aa: CSVEDPTERPPGANVLTF
j_gene: TRBJ2-3; abundance: .; v_gene: TRBV7-2; d_gene: TRBD2; CDR3nt: TGTGCCAGCAGCCCCCGGACTAGCGGGAGGGCAGATACGCAGTATTTT; CDR3aa: CASSPRTSGRADTQYF
j_gene: TRBJ2-7; abundance: .; v_gene: TRBV6-6; d_gene: .; CDR3nt: TGTGCCACCCGGGACCTCCACGAGCAGTACTTC; CDR3aa: CATRDLHEQYF
j_gene: TRBJ1-4; abundance: .; v_gene: TRBV5-1; d_gene: .; CDR3nt: TGCGCCAGCAGCCCTGGACGGGGGGGAAATGAAAAACTGTTTTTT; CDR3aa: CASSPGRGGNEKLFF
j_gene: TRBJ2-3; abundance: .; v_gene: TRBV7-9; d_gene: TRBD2; CDR3nt: TGTGCCAGCAGCTGGACTAGCGGGGAGTCTAGCACAGATACGCAGTATTTT; CDR3aa: CASSWTSGESSTDTQYF
j_gene: TRBJ2-1; abundance: .; v_gene: TRBV5-4; d_gene: .; CDR3nt: TGTGCCAGCAGCTTGGCCGGGTTCAGCGTACAGAGCTCCTACAATGAGCAGTTCTTC; CDR3aa: CASSLAGFSVQSSYNEQFF
j_gene: TRBJ2-7; abundance: .; v_gene: TRBV5-1; d_gene: TRBD1; CDR3nt: TGCGCCAGCAGCTTTCAGGGACAGGGGAGCTACGAGCAGTACTTC; CDR3aa: CASSFQGQGSYEQYF
j_gene: TRBJ1-2; abundance: few; v_gene: TRBV5-1; d_gene: TRBD1; CDR3nt: TGCGCCAGCAGCTCCTCAGGGGGCGCTGGGAGCTATGGCTACACCTTC; CDR3aa: CASSSSGGAGSYGYTF
j_gene: TRBJ2-5; abundance: .; v_gene: TRBV28; d_gene: TRBD1; CDR3nt: TGTGCCAGCACCATGAGGGACAGGGCGAAGACCCAGTACTTC; CDR3aa: CASTMRDRAKTQYF
j_gene: TRBJ1-2; abundance: .; v_gene: TRBV5-4; d_gene: .; CDR3nt: TGTGCCAGCAGCTTGCCTGGAGGCGGGACTCCAGCTAACTATGGCTACACCTTC; CDR3aa: CASSLPGGGTPANYGYTF
j_gene: TRBJ2-3; abundance: .; v_gene: TRBV7-3; d_gene: .; CDR3nt: TGTGCCAGCAGCCGAACCCCTGCGGTCACAGATACGCAGTATTTT; CDR3aa: CASSRTPAVTDTQYF
j_gene: TRBJ1-1; abundance: .; v_gene: TRBV5-1; d_gene: .; CDR3nt: TGCGCCAGCAGTAGTGACAGGCGTAAAGCACAAGTGAACACTGAAGCTTTCTTT; CDR3aa: CASSSDRRKAQVNTEAFF
j_gene: TRBJ2-7; abundance: .; v_gene: TRBV15; d_gene: TRBD2; CDR3nt: TGTGCCACCAGCACTGAGACTAGCGGGATCGAGCAGTACTTC; CDR3aa: CATSTETSGIEQYF
j_gene: TRBJ1-2; abundance: .; v_gene: TRBV29-1; d_gene: .; CDR3nt: TGCAGCGTTGATTTAGCAGGGTTTTTGGGCTACACCTTC; CDR3aa: CSVDLAGFLGYTF
j_gene: TRBJ2-7; abundance: few; v_gene: TRBV6-1; d_gene: .; CDR3nt: TGTGCCAGCAGTGAAGCCCGGACAGCCTCCTACGAGCAGTACTTC; CDR3aa: CASSEARTASYEQYF
j_gene: TRBJ2-5; abundance: few; v_gene: TRBV11-2; d_gene: TRBD1; CDR3nt: TGTGCCAGCAGCTTACACGACAGGGTGTCCGAGACCCAGTACTTC; CDR3aa: CASSLHDRVSETQYF